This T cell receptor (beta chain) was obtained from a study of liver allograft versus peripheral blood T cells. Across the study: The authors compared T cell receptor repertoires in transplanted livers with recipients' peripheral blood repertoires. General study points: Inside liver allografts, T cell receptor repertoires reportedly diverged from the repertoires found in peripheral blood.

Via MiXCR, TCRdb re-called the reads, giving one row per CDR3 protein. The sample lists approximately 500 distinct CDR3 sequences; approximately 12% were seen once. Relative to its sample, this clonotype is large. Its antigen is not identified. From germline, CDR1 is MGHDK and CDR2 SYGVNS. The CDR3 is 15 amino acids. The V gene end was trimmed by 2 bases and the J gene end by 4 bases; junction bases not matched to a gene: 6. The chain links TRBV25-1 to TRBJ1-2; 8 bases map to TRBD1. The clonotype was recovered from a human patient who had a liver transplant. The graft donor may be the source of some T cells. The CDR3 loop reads CASSEGNRGSYGYTF. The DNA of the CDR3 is TGTGCCAGCAGTGAAGGCAACAGGGGGTCCTATGGCTACACCTTC.